The 12 T cell receptor beta chains below come from one sample, sequenced in a study of CD8+CD57+ T cells in acquired aplastic anemia. It was patients with CD8+CD57+ cell expansion by flow cytometry who were chosen for sequencing. Researchers used genomic DNA as the template to profile TCR beta VDJ and CDR3. Via MiXCR, TCRdb re-called the reads, giving one row per CDR3 protein. The table shows fewer than 85,000 distinct CDR3 sequences, with around 70% occurring only once. What was sequenced was sorted CD4+, CD8+, or CD8+CD57+ T cells (not recorded which) from PBMCs. The receptors here all came from a human donor with aplastic anemia.

This clonotype was seen just once. This chain links TRBV19 with TRBJ2-7, with a weak D call TRBD1 (6 bases). Deletions cut 4 bases from V and 2 bases from J, with 15 bases between. This CDR3 has 15 residues. Germline V gene data show CDR1 as LNHDA and CDR2 as SQIVND (reference sequence). CDR3 sequence: CASSTWPGQAYEQYF. CDR3 bases: TGTGCCAGTAGTACCTGGCCGGGACAAGCCTACGAGCAGTACTTC.

The genes are TRBV7-3 and TRBJ2-3; 8 bases are shared with TRBD2. Germline V lookup: CDR1 SGHTA, CDR2 FQGTGA. With V trimmed by 5 bases and J by 8 bases, 3 bases remained unmatched. The CDR3 is made up of 12 amino acids. The CDR3 DNA is TGTGCCAGCAGCACGGCGGGAGGTACGCAGTATTTT. Its protein is CASSTAGGTQYF.

The chain has TRBV29-1 and TRBJ2-5, with D perhaps matching TRBD2 (6 bases). This CDR3 comprises 13 residues. Trimming took 6 bases from V and 4 from J, leaving 15 bases between them. Germline V CDR1 and CDR2: SQVTM, ANQGSEA. The CDR3, as DNA: TGCAGCGTGGTTCGGCTGGGGGGAGAGACCCAGTACTTC. Protein: CSVVRLGGETQYF.

The chain recombines TRBV10-3 with TRBJ1-2; TRBD1 agrees at 9 bases. The junction had 11 bases not matched to a gene; V was cut back by 6 bases and J by 3 bases. Germline V gene sequence: CDR1 ENHRY, CDR2 SYGVKD. The CDR3 runs 16 residues. DNA of the CDR3: TGTGCCATCAGCAGGACCGGGACAGGGAGAGACTATGGCTACACCTTC. Its protein product is CAISRTGTGRDYGYTF.

V is TRBV19 and J is TRBJ2-5; 7 nucleotides align to TRBD1. Germline V lookup: CDR1 LNHDA, CDR2 SQIVND (reference sequence). V shed 3 bases, J shed 4 bases, and the junction held 5 bases outside the gene matches. CDR3 size: 14 residues. The CDR3 loop reads CASSIRGTVETQYF. The CDR3 region has the DNA TGTGCCAGTAGTATCAGGGGGACGGTAGAGACCCAGTACTTC.

The rearrangement joins TRBV6-4 to TRBJ2-1, with 10 bases aligning to TRBD2. With V trimmed by 2 bases and J by 8 bases, 9 bases remained unmatched. The CDR3 has 16 amino acids. Per the germline V gene, CDR1 is MRHNA and CDR2 is SNTAGT. This CDR3 reads CASSDGVAGGIDEQFF. The CDR3, as DNA: TGTGCCAGCAGTGACGGTGTAGCGGGAGGTATCGATGAGCAGTTCTTC.

The chain is built from TRBV29-1 and TRBJ2-5, with D perhaps TRBD1 (5 bases). Germline CDR1 SQVTM, CDR2 ANQGSEA. Trimming shortened V by 4 bases and J by 1 base, and 7 bases separated the two germline ends. CDR3 size: 12 residues. CDR3 amino acids: CSVVQAQETQYF. CDR3 DNA: TGCAGCGTTGTACAGGCCCAAGAGACCCAGTACTTC.

The chain carries TRBV7-9 and TRBJ1-2, with D unresolved. Trimming removed 0 bases at V and 4 bases at J, with 9 bases between. The germline V gene encodes CDR1 SEHNR and CDR2 FQNEAQ (reference sequence). The CDR3 covers 14 residues. Written as DNA, the CDR3 is TGTGCCAGCAGCTTAGCGCCGGCAGTCTATGGCTACACCTTC. Its protein product is CASSLAPAVYGYTF.

Points on this clonotype: An end of the junction does not agree with germline; a read error may underlie this. The chain uses TRBV7-9 and TRBJ1-1; a weak D match, TRBD1 (5 bases). The CDR3 is made up of 15 amino acids. The germline CDR1 and CDR2 sequences are SEHNR and FQNEAQ (reference sequence). CDR3 region: CASSLEQVVGTETFF. For the CDR3, the DNA is TGTGCCAGCAGCTTAGAACAGGTGGTAGGCACTGAAACTTTCTTT.

In its sample, this clonotype was seen a few times. DNA of the CDR3: TGCGCCAGCAGCCAAGGTCCGGGGACAGGAGGCAATTCACCCCTCCACTTT. Amino acids: CASSQGPGTGGNSPLHF. The chain is built from TRBV4-1 and TRBJ1-6; 8 nucleotides align to TRBD1. V shed 1 base and J 7 bases; nucleotides not matched to a gene: 9. This CDR3 has 17 amino acids. Germline V lookup: CDR1 MGHRA, CDR2 YSYEKL.

DNA for the CDR3: TGTGCCAGCAGTACCAGAGCAAGATCACCCCTCCACTTT. This translates into CASSTRARSPLHF. The rearrangement uses TRBV6-1 and TRBJ1-6, with D uncertain. CDR1 is MNHNS and CDR2 is SASEGT in the germline V gene. This CDR3 spans 13 amino acids. Trimming took 5 bases from V and 10 from J, leaving 12 bases between them.

This clonotype was counted many times. The chain combines TRBV2 with TRBJ1-1; D is undetermined. V shed 2 bases and J shed 0 bases, with 4 bases lying between them. There are 13 residues in the CDR3. Germline CDR1 SNHLY, CDR2 FYNNEI. This chain's CDR3 is CASSERLNTEAFF. The CDR3 region has the DNA TGTGCCAGCAGTGAAAGGTTGAACACTGAAGCTTTCTTT.